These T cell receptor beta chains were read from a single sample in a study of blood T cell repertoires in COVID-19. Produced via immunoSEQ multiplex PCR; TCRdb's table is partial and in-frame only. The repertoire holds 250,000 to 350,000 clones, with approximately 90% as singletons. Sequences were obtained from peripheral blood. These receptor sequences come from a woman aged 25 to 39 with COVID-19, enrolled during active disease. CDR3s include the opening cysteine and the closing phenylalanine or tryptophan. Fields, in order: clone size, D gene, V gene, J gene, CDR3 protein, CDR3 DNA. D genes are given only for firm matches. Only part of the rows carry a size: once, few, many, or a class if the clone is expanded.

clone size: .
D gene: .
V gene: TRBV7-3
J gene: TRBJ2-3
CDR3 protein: CASSSGHSTDTQYF
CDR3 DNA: TGTGCCAGCAGCTCAGGACACAGCACAGATACGCAGTATTTT

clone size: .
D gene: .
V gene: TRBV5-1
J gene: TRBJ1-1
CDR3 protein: CASSLQAMNTEAFF
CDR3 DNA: TGCGCCAGCAGCTTACAGGCCATGAACACTGAAGCTTTCTTT

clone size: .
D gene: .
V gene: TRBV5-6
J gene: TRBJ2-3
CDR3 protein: CASTRDRTDTQYF
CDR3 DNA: TGTGCCAGCACGAGGGATAGAACAGATACGCAGTATTTT

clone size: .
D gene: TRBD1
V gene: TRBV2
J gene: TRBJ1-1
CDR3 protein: CASSTGANTEAFF
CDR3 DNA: TGTGCCAGCAGTACAGGGGCGAACACTGAAGCTTTCTTT

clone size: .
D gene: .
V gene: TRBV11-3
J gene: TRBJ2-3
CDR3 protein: CASSLSVGPTDTQYF
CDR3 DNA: TGTGCCAGCAGCTTATCCGTGGGCCCCACAGATACGCAGTATTTT

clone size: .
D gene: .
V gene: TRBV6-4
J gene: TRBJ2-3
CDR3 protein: CASSRGASTDTQYF
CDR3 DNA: TGTGCCAGCAGTAGGGGCGCTAGCACAGATACGCAGTATTTT

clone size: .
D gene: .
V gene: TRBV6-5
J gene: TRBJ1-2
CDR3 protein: CASSRDIRPNYGYTF
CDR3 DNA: TGTGCCAGCAGTAGGGACATTCGACCTAACTATGGCTACACCTTC

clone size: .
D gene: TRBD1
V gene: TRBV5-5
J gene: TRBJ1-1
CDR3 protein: CASSLGASGGWNTEAFF
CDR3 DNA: TGTGCCAGCAGCTTGGGGGCCTCAGGGGGCTGGAACACTGAAGCTTTCTTT

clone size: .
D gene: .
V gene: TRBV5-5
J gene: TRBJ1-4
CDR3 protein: CASSLSGRENEKLFF
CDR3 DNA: TGTGCCAGCAGCTTGTCAGGGCGGGAGAATGAAAAACTGTTTTTT

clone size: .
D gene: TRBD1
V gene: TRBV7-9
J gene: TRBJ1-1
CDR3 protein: CASSSQGVMNTEAFF
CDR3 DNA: TGTGCCAGCAGCTCACAGGGGGTCATGAACACTGAAGCTTTCTTT

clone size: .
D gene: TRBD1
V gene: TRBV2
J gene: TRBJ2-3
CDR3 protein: CASSEVGQATDTQYF
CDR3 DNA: TGTGCCAGCAGTGAAGTGGGACAGGCCACAGATACGCAGTATTTT

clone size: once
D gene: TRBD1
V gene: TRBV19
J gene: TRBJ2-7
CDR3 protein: CASSIGQGSWEQYF
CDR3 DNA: TGTGCCAGTAGTATAGGACAGGGGAGCTGGGAGCAGTACTTC

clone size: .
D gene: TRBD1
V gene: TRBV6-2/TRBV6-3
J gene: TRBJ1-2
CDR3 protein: CASSYDRVDGYTF
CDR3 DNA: TGTGCCAGCAGTTACGACAGGGTGGATGGCTACACCTTC

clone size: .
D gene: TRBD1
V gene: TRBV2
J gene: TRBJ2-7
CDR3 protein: CASRRTGSSYEQYF
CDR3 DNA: TGTGCCAGCAGGCGGACAGGAAGCTCCTACGAGCAGTACTTC

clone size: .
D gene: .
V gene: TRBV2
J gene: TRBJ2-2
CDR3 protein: CASSNHGGELFF
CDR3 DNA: TGTGCCAGCAGTAATCACGGTGGGGAGCTGTTTTTT

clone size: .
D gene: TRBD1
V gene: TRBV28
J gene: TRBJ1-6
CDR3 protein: CASISSGTGFNSPLHF
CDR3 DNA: TGTGCCAGCATCTCATCCGGGACAGGGTTCAATTCACCCCTCCACTTT

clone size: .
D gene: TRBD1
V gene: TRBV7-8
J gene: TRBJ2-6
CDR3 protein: CASSLTFGTGGSGANVLTF
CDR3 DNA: TGTGCCAGCAGCTTGACTTTTGGGACAGGGGGCTCTGGGGCCAACGTCCTGACTTTC

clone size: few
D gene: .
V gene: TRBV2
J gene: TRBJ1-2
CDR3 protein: CASSGRLISGYTF
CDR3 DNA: TGTGCCAGCAGTGGCAGATTAATTAGCGGCTACACCTTC

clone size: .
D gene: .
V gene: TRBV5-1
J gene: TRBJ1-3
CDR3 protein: CASSLGQSGNTIYF
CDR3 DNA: TGCGCCAGCAGCTTGGGGCAGTCTGGAAACACCATATATTTT

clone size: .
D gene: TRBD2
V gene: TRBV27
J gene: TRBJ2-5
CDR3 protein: CASSYEQRGRETQYF
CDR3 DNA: TGTGCCAGCAGTTACGAACAGCGGGGACGGGAGACCCAGTACTTC

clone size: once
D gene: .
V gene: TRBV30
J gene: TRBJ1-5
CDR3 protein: CAWSPVLGGQPQHF
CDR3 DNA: TGTGCCTGGAGTCCCGTACTCGGCGGCCAGCCCCAGCATTTT

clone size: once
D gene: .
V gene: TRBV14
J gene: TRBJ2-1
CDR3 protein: CASSQYQLAVYNEQFF
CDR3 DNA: TGTGCCAGCAGCCAGTACCAACTAGCCGTGTACAATGAGCAGTTCTTC

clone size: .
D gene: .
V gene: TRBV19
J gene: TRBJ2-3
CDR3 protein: CASSPLSGTDTQYF
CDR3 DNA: TGTGCCAGTAGTCCCCTAAGCGGCACAGATACGCAGTATTTT

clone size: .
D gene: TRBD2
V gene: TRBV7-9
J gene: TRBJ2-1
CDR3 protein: CASSVPGLADNEQFF
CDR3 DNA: TGTGCCAGCAGCGTACCGGGACTAGCGGACAATGAGCAGTTCTTC

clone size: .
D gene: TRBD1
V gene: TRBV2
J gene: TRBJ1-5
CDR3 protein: CASSAGQAGQPQHF
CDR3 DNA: TGTGCCAGCAGTGCCGGACAGGCCGGGCAGCCCCAGCATTTT

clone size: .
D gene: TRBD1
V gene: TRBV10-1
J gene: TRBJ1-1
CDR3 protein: CASSESAGTGIGNTEAFF
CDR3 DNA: TGCGCCAGCAGTGAGTCGGCCGGGACAGGGATTGGAAACACTGAAGCTTTCTTT

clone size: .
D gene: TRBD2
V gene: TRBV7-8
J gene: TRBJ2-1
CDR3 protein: CASLAESSYNEQFF
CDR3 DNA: TGTGCCAGCCTAGCGGAGAGCTCCTACAATGAGCAGTTCTTC

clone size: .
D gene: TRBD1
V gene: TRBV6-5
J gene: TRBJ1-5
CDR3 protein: CASNPVDRRDQPQHF
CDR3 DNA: TGTGCCAGCAACCCTGTGGACAGGAGAGATCAGCCCCAGCATTTT

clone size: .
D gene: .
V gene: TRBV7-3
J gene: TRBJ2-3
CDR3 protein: CASSLSGFGSADTQYF
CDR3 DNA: TGTGCCAGCAGCTTAAGTGGGTTCGGGTCGGCAGATACGCAGTATTTT

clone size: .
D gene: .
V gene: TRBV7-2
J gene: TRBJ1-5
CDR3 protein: CASSLLGRVNQPQHF
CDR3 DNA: TGTGCCAGCAGCTTATTAGGGAGGGTCAATCAGCCCCAGCATTTT

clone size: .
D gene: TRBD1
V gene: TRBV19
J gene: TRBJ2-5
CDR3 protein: CASSISTGTGVEETQYF
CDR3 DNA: TGTGCCAGTAGTATTTCGACCGGGACAGGGGTGGAAGAGACCCAGTACTTC

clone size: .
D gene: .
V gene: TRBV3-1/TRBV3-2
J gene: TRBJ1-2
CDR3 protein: CASSQFDSFYGYTF
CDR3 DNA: TGTGCCAGCAGCCAATTCGACAGTTTCTATGGCTACACCTTC

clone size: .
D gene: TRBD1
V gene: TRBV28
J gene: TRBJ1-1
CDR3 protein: CASSLDRVLPEAFF
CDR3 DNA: TGTGCCAGCAGTTTAGACAGGGTCTTACCTGAAGCTTTCTTT

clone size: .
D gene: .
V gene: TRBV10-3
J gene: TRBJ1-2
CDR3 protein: CAISEWGLPNYGYTF
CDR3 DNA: TGTGCCATCAGTGAGTGGGGCCTACCTAACTATGGCTACACCTTC

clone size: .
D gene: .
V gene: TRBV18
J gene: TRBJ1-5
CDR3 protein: CASSSRSEGLGNQPQHF
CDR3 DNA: TGTGCCAGCTCATCTCGATCGGAGGGTCTGGGCAATCAGCCCCAGCATTTT

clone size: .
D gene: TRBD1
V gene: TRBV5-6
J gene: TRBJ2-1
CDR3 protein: CASSLVGDRIGQFF
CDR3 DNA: TGTGCCAGCAGCTTGGTAGGGGACAGGATCGGGCAGTTCTTC

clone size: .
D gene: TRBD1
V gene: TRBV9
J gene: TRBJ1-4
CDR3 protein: CASSFRTGANEKLFF
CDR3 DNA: TGTGCCAGCAGCTTTCGGACAGGCGCTAATGAAAAACTGTTTTTT

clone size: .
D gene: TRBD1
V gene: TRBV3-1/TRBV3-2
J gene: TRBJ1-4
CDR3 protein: CASSLYGQGGNEKLFF
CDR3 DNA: TGTGCCAGCAGCCTCTACGGACAGGGCGGTAATGAAAAACTGTTTTTT

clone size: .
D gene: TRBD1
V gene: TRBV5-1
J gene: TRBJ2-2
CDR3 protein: CASSWWTGDPGELFF
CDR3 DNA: TGCGCCAGCAGCTGGTGGACAGGGGATCCCGGGGAGCTGTTTTTT

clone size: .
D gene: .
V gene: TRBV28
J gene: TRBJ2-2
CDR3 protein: CASPPGNYRVDLTDGELFF
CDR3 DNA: TGTGCCAGTCCGCCGGGAAACTACAGGGTTGACCTAACTGACGGGGAGCTGTTTTTT

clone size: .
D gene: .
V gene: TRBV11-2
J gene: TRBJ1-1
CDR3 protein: CASSSGAWNTEAFF
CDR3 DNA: TGTGCCAGCAGCTCCGGAGCTTGGAACACTGAAGCTTTCTTT

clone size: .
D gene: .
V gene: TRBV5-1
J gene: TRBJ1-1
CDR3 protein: CASSLGGYGLNTEAFF
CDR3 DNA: TGCGCCAGCAGCTTGGGGGGCTATGGGCTGAACACTGAAGCTTTCTTT

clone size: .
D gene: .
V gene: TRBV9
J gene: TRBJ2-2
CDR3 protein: CASSPYPRGELFF
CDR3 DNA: TGTGCCAGCAGCCCCTATCCCCGCGGGGAGCTGTTTTTT

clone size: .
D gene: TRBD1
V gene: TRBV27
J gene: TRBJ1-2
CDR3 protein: CASSRQGDYGYTF
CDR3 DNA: TGTGCCAGCAGTCGACAGGGGGACTATGGCTACACCTTC

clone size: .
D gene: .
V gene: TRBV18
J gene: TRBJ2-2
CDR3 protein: CASSPPGGSDTGELFF
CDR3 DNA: TGTGCCAGCTCACCACCGGGGGGATCGGACACCGGGGAGCTGTTTTTT

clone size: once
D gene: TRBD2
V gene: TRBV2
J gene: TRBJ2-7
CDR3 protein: CASAREGGPYEQYF
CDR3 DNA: TGTGCCAGCGCAAGGGAGGGAGGGCCCTACGAGCAGTACTTC

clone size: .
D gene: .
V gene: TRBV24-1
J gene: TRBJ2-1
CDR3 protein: CATSDALIGGQFF
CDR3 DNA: TGTGCCACCAGTGATGCTTTAATCGGGGGGCAGTTCTTC

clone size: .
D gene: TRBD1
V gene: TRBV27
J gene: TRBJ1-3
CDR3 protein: CASSSLSGTGYVSGNTIYF
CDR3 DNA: TGTGCCAGCAGTTCCTTATCCGGGACAGGGTATGTGTCTGGAAACACCATATATTTT

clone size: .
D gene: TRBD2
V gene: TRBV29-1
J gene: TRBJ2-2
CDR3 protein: CSVVRLAQGELFF
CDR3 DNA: TGCAGCGTTGTACGACTAGCCCAGGGGGAGCTGTTTTTT

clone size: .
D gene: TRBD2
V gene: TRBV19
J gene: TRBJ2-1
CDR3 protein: CASSIAGGSSYNEQFF
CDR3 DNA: TGTGCCAGTAGTATAGCGGGAGGGAGCTCCTACAATGAGCAGTTCTTC

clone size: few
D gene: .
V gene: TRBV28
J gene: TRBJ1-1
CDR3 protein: CASISDISEAFF
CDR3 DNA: TGTGCCAGCATCTCGGACATCTCTGAAGCTTTCTTT

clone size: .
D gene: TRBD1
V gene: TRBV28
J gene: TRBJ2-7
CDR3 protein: CASSSATGIYEQYF
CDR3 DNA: TGTGCCAGCAGTTCGGCGACAGGGATCTACGAGCAGTACTTC

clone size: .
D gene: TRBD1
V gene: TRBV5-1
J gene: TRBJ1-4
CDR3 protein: CASSQRGQVNEKLFF
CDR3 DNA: TGCGCCAGCAGCCAAAGGGGACAGGTTAATGAAAAACTGTTTTTT

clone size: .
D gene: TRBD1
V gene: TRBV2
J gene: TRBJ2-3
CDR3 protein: CASSRDRGETDTQYF
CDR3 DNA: TGTGCCAGCAGCCGGGACAGGGGAGAGACAGATACGCAGTATTTT

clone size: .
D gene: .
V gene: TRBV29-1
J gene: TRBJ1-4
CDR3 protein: CSVGGAVNEKLFF
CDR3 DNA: TGCAGCGTTGGGGGCGCGGTTAATGAAAAACTGTTTTTT

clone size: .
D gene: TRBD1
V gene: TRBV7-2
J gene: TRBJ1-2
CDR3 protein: CASSLVRDRGSEGYTF
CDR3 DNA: TGTGCCAGCAGCTTAGTGAGGGACAGGGGGTCGGAGGGCTACACCTTC

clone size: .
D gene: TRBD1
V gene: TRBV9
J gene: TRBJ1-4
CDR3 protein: CASSVAGGGEKLFF
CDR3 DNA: TGTGCCAGCAGCGTAGCAGGGGGCGGCGAAAAACTGTTTTTT

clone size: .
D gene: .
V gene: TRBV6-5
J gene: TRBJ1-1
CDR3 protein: CASSSTDRGVQGFF
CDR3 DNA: TGTGCCAGCAGTTCGACAGACAGAGGAGTTCAGGGTTTCTTT

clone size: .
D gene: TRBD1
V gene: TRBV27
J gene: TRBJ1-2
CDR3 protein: CASSPLFRTGSNYGYTF
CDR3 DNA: TGTGCCAGCAGCCCCCTATTCCGGACAGGGTCTAACTATGGCTACACCTTC

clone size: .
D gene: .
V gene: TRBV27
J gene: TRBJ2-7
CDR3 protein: CASSLWQGGDEQYF
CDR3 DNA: TGTGCCAGCAGTTTATGGCAGGGCGGTGACGAGCAGTACTTC